Given below is one T cell receptor (beta chain) in context. Antigen: not known. The sample comes from a study of cytomegalovirus exposure and HLA in healthy donors. The V segment lost 8 bases and the J segment 3 bases; nucleotides outside the gene matches: 9. The V gene's germline CDR1 is MNHNS and CDR2 SASEGT. The CDR3 is 14 amino acids. This PCR relied on a set of 60 Vbeta primers and 13 Jbeta primers. TCRdb's copy holds only in-frame clones and misses some; the assay was immunoSEQ multiplex PCR. The sample lists about 190,000 clones; roughly 80% were seen once. Findings of the study overall: According to an earlier analysis, most TCR beta V segments yielded productive rearrangements about 87% or about 30% of the time. Whilst most TCR sequences proved rare, a subset of public TCRs occurred across many donors. The investigators catalogued 160 or so TCR beta chains as cytomegalovirus-associated. Researchers reported in a later analysis that a missense DCLRE1C variant was tied to TCR beta V- and J-gene trimming.

This rearrangement joins TRBV6-1 to TRBJ1-1; 7 nucleotides agree with TRBD1. Source material: PBMCs. This TCR was sampled from a boy aged 5 to 17 in good health and CMV-seronegative. The CDR3 protein is CASGTVSIYTEAFF. DNA of the CDR3: TGTGCCAGCGGGACAGTATCCATTTACACTGAAGCTTTCTTT.